The T cell receptor (beta chain) described here comes from a study of OX40 agonist ivuxolimab in advanced cancers. Study-wide background: Dose-escalation patients suffered from hepatocellular carcinoma, melanoma, renal cell or head and neck cancer. Study results and caveats: Among the lowest peripheral clonal expansion occurred in 0.1-3.0 mg/kg partial responders.

Peripheral blood came from all dose cohorts at three timepoints. Generated by immunoSEQ multiplex PCR, the TCRdb table keeps only in-frame clones and is missing some. The sample records some 77,000 clones, about 91% being singletons. Regarding this clone: The antigen is unknown.

Germline V lookup: CDR1 SNHLY, CDR2 FYNNEI. The CDR3 totals 13 residues. V lost 10 bases, J lost 4 bases, and 7 bases stayed unmatched. The sequence came from an adult with an advanced solid tumor such as melanoma, head and neck, liver or kidney cancer. Sequencing was performed on CD4+ or CD8+ T cells sorted from blood, taken in a trial of the OX40 agonist ivuxolimab. V gene TRBV2 combines with J gene TRBJ1-5; 7 nucleotides match TRBD1. In DNA form, the CDR3 reads TGTGCCACCCGACAGGGTGTGAATCAGCCCCAGCATTTT. This sequence encodes CATRQGVNQPQHF.